These 32 T cell receptor beta chains originate from one sample sequenced in a study of T cells in Graves' hyperthyroidism and ophthalmopathy. RNA transcripts served as the template for amplifying TCR beta CDR3 regions. HTBI primers drove first-round RT-PCR of the TCR CDR3. TCRdb reprocessed the multiplex PCR reads via MiXCR and lists one record per CDR3 protein. Of approximately 700,000 distinct CDR3 sequences listed, nearly 45% were seen once; the top ten hold about 7.7%. The source material was peripheral blood or thyroid tissue (not recorded which). The origin of the receptors is an adult man with Graves' disease, either hyperthyroidism or ophthalmopathy (not recorded which).

In this sample, this clonotype turned up a few times. V usage is TRBV29-1 and J usage is TRBJ1-2, with D maybe TRBD1 (5 bases). The CDR3 length is 12 residues. Trimming removed 5 bases from V and 4 bases from J, with 11 bases in between. The germline V gene encodes CDR1 SQVTM and CDR2 ANQGSEA. The CDR3 DNA sequence: TGCAGCGTTTGGGGCGCTTCCTATGGCTACACCTTC. Its translation: CSVWGASYGYTF.

Only a few counts were recorded for this clonotype. The chain carries TRBV29-1 and TRBJ2-7, with 10 bases lining up with TRBD2. CDR1 SQVTM and CDR2 ANQGSEA come from the germline V gene. Trimming at V came to 5 bases and at J to 3 bases, leaving 16 bases not matched to a gene. The CDR3 has 17 residues. The CDR3 loop is CSVLSGLAPNVGYEQYF. The CDR3 nucleotides are TGCAGCGTTCTATCGGGACTAGCGCCAAATGTCGGCTACGAGCAGTACTTC.

This sequence joins TRBV20-1 and TRBJ2-7; perhaps TRBD1 as D (5 bases). The CDR3 loop spans 12 amino acids. Germline CDR1 is DFQATT and CDR2 is SNEGSKA (reference sequence). V shed 6 bases and J shed 3 bases, with 12 bases lying between them. CDR3 loop: CSATSQGYEQYF. The DNA of the CDR3 is TGCAGTGCCACCTCCCAGGGCTACGAGCAGTACTTC.

The rearrangement joins TRBV10-3 to TRBJ2-5, with D possibly being TRBD1 (7 bases). With 4 bases removed from V and 3 bases from J, the gap between germline ends came to 12 bases. This CDR3 region has 14 residues. The germline V gene encodes CDR1 ENHRY and CDR2 SYGVKD. The CDR3 region has the DNA TGTGCCATCAGTGGGAGGGGGCAGGAAGAGACCCAGTACTTC. Translation: CAISGRGQEETQYF.

This rearrangement joins TRBV12-5 to TRBJ2-7; D remains unclear. V was cut by 1 base and J by 3 bases, with 4 bases left in between. The CDR3 extends over 12 amino acids. CDR1 and CDR2 (germline): LGHNT, FRNRAP. CDR3 region: CASGLGDYEQYF. CDR3 DNA: TGTGCTAGTGGTTTGGGGGACTACGAGCAGTACTTC. The complete variable domain, with remaining parts taken from reference TRBV12-5 and TRBJ2-7, reads DARVTQTPRHKVTEMGQEVTMRCQPILGHNTVFWYRQTMMQGLELLAYFRNRAPLDDSGMPKDRFSAEMPDATLATLKIQPSEPRDSAVYFCASGLGDYEQYFGPGTRLTVT.

As to this clonotype: A much larger clone lies a single base off, so this may be a read error. The V call is TRBV7-2, the J call TRBJ2-5, with D possibly TRBD1 on 6 matching bases. Germline V gene sequence: CDR1 SGHTA, CDR2 FQGNSA. The CDR3 has 14 residues. Trimming shortened V by 5 bases and J by 4 bases, and 14 bases separated the two germline ends. In nucleotides, the CDR3 is TGTGCCAGCAGCCCCCGGACAGTACCAGAGACCCAGTACTTC. It yields the protein CASSPRTVPETQYF.

The chain employs TRBV7-2 and TRBJ2-7; possible D gene TRBD2, 5 bases. The V end lost 1 base, the J end lost 5 bases, and 15 bases lay between the germline ends. The CDR3 length is 15 residues. Per the germline V gene, CDR1 is SGHTA and CDR2 is FQGNSA. The CDR3 sequence is CASSLGRRTGDEQYF. CDR3 DNA: TGTGCCAGCAGCTTAGGGAGGAGGACTGGCGACGAGCAGTACTTC. The entire variable domain, with the rest obtained from reference TRBV7-2 and TRBJ2-7, is as follows: GAGVSQSPSNKVTEKGKDVELRCDPISGHTALYWYRQSLGQGLEFLIYFQGNSAPDKSGLPSDRFSAERTGGSVSTLTIQRTQQEDSAVYLCASSLGRRTGDEQYFGPGTRLTVT.

As regards this clonotype: Given a much more abundant clone one base away, this may be a read error. J is TRBJ1-2 and V is TRBV19, with D possibly TRBD1 on 6 matching bases. From germline, CDR1 is LNHDA and CDR2 SQIVND (reference sequence). CDR3 length equals 12 residues. Trimming cost V 4 bases and J 10 bases, with 13 bases left between them. The CDR3 spells CASSTRGGYYTF. The CDR3 nucleotides are TGTGCCAGTAGTACCAGGGGCGGATACTACACCTTC.

This clonotype was seen many times. This chain links TRBV29-1 with TRBJ1-1; possibly TRBD1 for D (5 bases). Trimming took off 6 bases at V and 6 bases at J, with 8 bases between the two ends. Germline CDR1 and CDR2: SQVTM and ANQGSEA. The length of the CDR3 is 10 residues. CDR3 sequence reads: CSVGTAEAFF. CDR3 nucleotides: TGCAGCGTCGGGACGGCTGAAGCTTTCTTT. Using reference TRBV29-1 and TRBJ1-1 for the parts outside the CDR3, the full variable domain is SAVISQKPSRDICQRGTSLTIQCQVDSQVTMMFWYRQQPGQSLTLIATANQGSEATYESGFVIDKFPISRPNLTFSTLTVSNMSPEDSSIYLCSVGTAEAFFGQGTRLTVV.

The chain is built from TRBV10-3 and TRBJ1-2, with a possible D match to TRBD1 (6 bases). V was shortened by 10 bases and J by 4 bases, with 19 bases between the two germline ends. CDR1 and CDR2 (germline): ENHRY, SYGVKD. This CDR3 has 14 amino acids. This CDR3 reads CATSGTGNGYGYTF. CDR3 in DNA: TGTGCCACCTCGGGAACAGGGAATGGCTATGGCTACACCTTC.

This clonotype was observed many times. The chain couples TRBV9 to TRBJ1-4; D is ambiguous. V lost 0 bases and J 6 bases, leaving 6 bases between the germline ends. CDR1 and CDR2 from the germline V gene are SGDLS and YYNGEE. This CDR3 has 13 residues. The CDR3 DNA sequence: TGTGCCAGCAGCGTAGGGAAGGATGAAAAACTGTTTTTT. Translating it yields CASSVGKDEKLFF.

The chain combines TRBV2 with TRBJ2-7; 8 bases line up with TRBD1. Germline assignment: CDR1 SNHLY and CDR2 FYNNEI. The CDR3 loop spans 14 amino acids. Trimming at V came to 7 bases and at J to 0 bases, leaving 5 bases not matched to a gene. CDR3 sequence (DNA): TGTGCCAGCAAGACAGGGGCGGGCTCCTACGAGCAGTACTTC. This codes for CASKTGAGSYEQYF.

The V gene is TRBV25-1, the J gene TRBJ1-5; 7 nucleotides line up with TRBD1. This CDR3 region has 13 residues. Germline V gene sequence: CDR1 MGHDK, CDR2 SYGVNS. V lost 6 bases, J lost 9 bases, and 8 bases stayed unmatched. The CDR3 DNA follows: TGTGCCAGCAGGTCAGGGGGGACTGGGCCCCAGCATTTT. This translates into CASRSGGTGPQHF.

This clonotype was recorded at least ten times. This chain uses TRBV20-1 with TRBJ2-5; D call uncertain. Trimming pared 5 bases from V and 5 bases from J, leaving 18 bases between. There are 14 residues in the CDR3. Germline values: CDR1 DFQATT, CDR2 SNEGSKA (reference sequence). The chain's CDR3 is CSALSSWPEETQYF. In nucleotides, the CDR3 is TGCAGTGCTCTGAGTAGCTGGCCGGAGGAGACCCAGTACTTC.

This clonotype appeared a few times. This chain joins TRBV5-1 and TRBJ1-4, with 7 bases fitting TRBD1. The CDR3 sequence is 15 residues long. The V and J ends lost 2 bases and 7 bases, in that order; junction bases with no gene match: 8. Germline V lookup: CDR1 SGHRS, CDR2 YFSETQ. The CDR3 spells CASSLARQGPEKLFF. CDR3 nucleotide sequence: TGCGCCAGCAGCTTAGCCAGACAGGGACCTGAAAAACTGTTTTTT.

Comments on this clonotype: The CDR3 does not end in the conserved phenylalanine or tryptophan, so this is likely a read error. The limits of the CDR3 on the DNA are not certain, so only TCRdb's listed CDR3 is given. J is TRBJ2-5 and V is TRBV7-2; the table gives TRBD1 as D, unverified against the DNA. The CDR3 is 8 amino acids in total, end residues counted. Germline V gene sequence: CDR1 SGHTA, CDR2 FQGNSA. CDR3 residues: CASSPGVR.

This clonotype has only a few counts. The chain links TRBV20-1 to TRBJ2-7; 10 bases fit TRBD1. The CDR3 covers 14 residues. CDR1 and CDR2 (germline): DFQATT, SNEGSKA (reference sequence). Here the CDR3 DNA reads TGCAAAGTCCTCACCGGGACAGGGGTATCCGAGCAGTACTTC. Translating gives CKVLTGTGVSEQYF.

The V gene is TRBV29-1, the J gene TRBJ2-7; possibly TRBD1 or TRBD2 for D (5 bases each). The CDR3 has 12 amino acids. V dropped 6 bases and J dropped 6 bases, with 15 bases sitting between them. CDR1 and CDR2 (germline): SQVTM, ANQGSEA. The CDR3 DNA reads TGCAGCGTGGTCGCCGGGGCGGGCGAGCAGTACTTC. Amino acids: CSVVAGAGEQYF.

The chain links TRBV13 to TRBJ1-5; D uncertain. This CDR3 contains 13 residues. Trimming shortened V by 5 bases and J by 6 bases, and 11 bases separated the two germline ends. CDR1 and CDR2 from the germline V gene are PRHDT and FYEKMQ (reference sequence). CDR3 region: CASSTGPCQPQHF. The CDR3 coding sequence is TGTGCCAGCAGCACCGGGCCCTGTCAGCCCCAGCATTTT. The entire variable domain, with the rest obtained from reference TRBV13 and TRBJ1-5, is as follows: AAGVIQSPRHLIKEKRETATLKCYPIPRHDTVYWYQQGPGQDPQFLISFYEKMQSDKGSIPDRFSAQQFSDYHSELNMSSLELGDSALYFCASSTGPCQPQHFGDGTRLSIL.

With respect to this clonotype: A read error may be the cause here, since a much bigger clone is one base away. V gene TRBV29-1 combines with J gene TRBJ1-1, with D unclear. The CDR3 sequence is 12 residues long. CDR1 is SQVTM, CDR2 ANQGSEA, per germline. Trimming stripped 5 bases from V and 0 bases from J, with 7 bases between. In nucleotides, the CDR3 is TGCAGCGTTCGTCCGGTGAACACTGAAGCTTTCTTT. It specifies CSVRPVNTEAFF.

Comment on this clonotype: Given a much more abundant clone one base away, this may be a read error. In DNA, the CDR3 is TGCGCCATCAGCCGCAACACGGAGGGAGCTGGCTACACCTTC. Its protein is CAISRNTEGAGYTF. The chain recombines TRBV4-1 with TRBJ1-2, with D unclear. From germline, CDR1 is MGHRA and CDR2 YSYEKL. The CDR3 consists of 14 residues.

In this sample, this clonotype turned up many times. The rearrangement links TRBV7-8 to TRBJ1-6; D remains ambiguous. The germline V and J ends were trimmed by 1 base and 8 bases, with 6 bases remaining between them. The CDR3 spans 13 residues. Per germline, CDR1 SGHVS and CDR2 FQNEAQ. This chain's CDR3 is CASSLERYSPLHF. The CDR3 DNA is TGTGCCAGCAGCTTAGAGCGCTATTCACCCCTCCACTTT.

This clonotype showed up just once. The gene calls are TRBV20-1 and TRBJ1-4; D is undetermined. V gave up 6 bases and J gave up 8 bases, with 13 bases separating them. Germline V gene lookup returns CDR1 DFQATT and CDR2 SNEGSKA (reference sequence). The CDR3 extends over 12 amino acids. The CDR3 reads CSAKAGEEKLFF. CDR3 nucleotides: TGCAGTGCGAAGGCCGGGGAAGAAAAACTGTTTTTT.

The chain joins TRBV7-9 to TRBJ1-3; no clear D. The V end was cut by 2 bases, the J end by 7 bases, with 6 bases between. This CDR3 is built from 12 residues. CDR1 is SEHNR and CDR2 is FQNEAQ in the germline V gene (reference sequence). CDR3 nucleotides: TGTGCCAGCAGCTTACGCCCTAACACCATATATTTT. It yields the protein CASSLRPNTIYF. The full variable domain, in which reference TRBV7-9 and TRBJ1-3 provide the parts outside the CDR3, is DTGVSQNPRHKITKRGQNVTFRCDPISEHNRLYWYRQTLGQGPEFLTYFQNEAQLEKSRLLSDRFSAERPKGSFSTLEIQRTEQGDSAMYLCASSLRPNTIYFGEGSWLTVV.

The genes are TRBV14 and TRBJ2-5, with D perhaps TRBD1 (5 bases). In germline, CDR1 is SGHDN, CDR2 FVKESK. The V gene lost 1 base and the J gene lost 9 bases, with 15 bases spanning the gap. The CDR3 is 14 residues long. The CDR3 region is CASSQVYGAGSQYF. CDR3 sequence (DNA): TGTGCCAGCAGCCAAGTCTATGGGGCTGGGTCCCAGTACTTC. Together with reference TRBV14 and TRBJ2-5, the CDR3 gives the full variable domain: EAGVTQFPSHSVIEKGQTVTLRCDPISGHDNLYWYRRVMGKEIKFLLHFVKESKQDESGMPNNRFLAERTGGTYSTLKVQPAELEDSGVYFCASSQVYGAGSQYFGPGTRLLVL.

This sequence joins TRBV7-8 and TRBJ2-2; possibly TRBD2 for D (6 bases). This CDR3 contains 18 residues. Germline V gene lookup returns CDR1 SGHVS and CDR2 FQNEAQ. Trimming took off 2 bases at V and 0 bases at J, with 16 bases between the two ends. The CDR3 DNA reads as TGTGCCAGCAGCTTAATGGGAGGCGGTGGAGCGAACACCGGGGAGCTGTTTTTT. This gives the protein CASSLMGGGGANTGELFF.

This sequence joins TRBV6-1 and TRBJ1-5; 10 bases match TRBD1. The junction had 2 bases not matched to a gene; V was cut back by 3 bases and J by 3 bases. Germline V gene sequence: CDR1 MNHNS, CDR2 SASEGT. This CDR3 is built from 15 residues. CDR3 nucleotide sequence: TGTGCCAGCAGTGATGGGACAGGGGTCAATCAGCCCCAGCATTTT. Protein product: CASSDGTGVNQPQHF.

Details on this clonotype: Its ends do not fully match the called genes, so a read error is possible. V and J are TRBV25-1 and TRBJ1-4; 8 bases line up with TRBD1. CDR3 size: 14 residues. Germline CDR1 and CDR2: MGHDK and SYGVNS. This CDR3 reads CASVIRTGREKLFF. The CDR3 DNA is TGTGCCAGCGTAATCCGGACAGGGCGTGAAAAGCTGTTTTTT. Full variable domain (outside the CDR3, taken from reference TRBV25-1 and TRBJ1-4): EADIYQTPRYLVIGTGKKITLECSQTMGHDKMYWYQQDPGMELHLIHYSYGVNSTEKGDLSSESTVSRIRTEHFPLTLESARPSHTSQYLCASVIRTGREKLFFGSGTQLSVL.

About this clonotype itself: A read error may account for a junction end that differs from germline. The gene calls are TRBV24-1 and TRBJ2-7, with D possibly TRBD1 on 5 matching bases. The germline CDR1 and CDR2 sequences are KGHDR and SFDVKD. The CDR3 totals 18 residues. CDR3 sequence: CASSDLKGHLEGPYEQYF. CDR3 coding DNA: TGTGCCAGCAGTGACTTGAAAGGACACCTAGAAGGACCCTACGAGCAGTACTTC.

The count of this clonotype is one. V is TRBV10-3 and J is TRBJ1-5; TRBD1 might be the D (5 bases). Trimming cost V 10 bases and J 4 bases, with 17 bases left between them. The CDR3 contains 14 residues. Germline V lookup: CDR1 ENHRY, CDR2 SYGVKD. The CDR3 region has the DNA TGTGCCAGCAGGGTCGTTATCATTAATCAGCCCCAGCATTTT. This sequence encodes CASRVVIINQPQHF.

This sequence joins TRBV7-9 and TRBJ1-6, with a tentative D call TRBD1 (6 bases). The germline gives CDR1 SEHNR, CDR2 FQNEAQ (reference sequence). The CDR3 consists of 15 residues. Trimming took 3 bases from V and 10 from J, leaving 16 bases between them. CDR3: CASSLEAGAGSPLHF. CDR3 DNA: TGTGCCAGCAGCTTGGAGGCGGGGGCGGGATCACCCCTCCACTTT.

A single count supports this clonotype. At one of its ends the junction is not consistent with the germline gene, which may arise from a read error. The chain couples TRBV2 to TRBJ2-2; 7 nucleotides line up with TRBD2. The CDR3 sequence is 15 residues long. The germline CDR1 and CDR2 sequences are SNHLY and FYNNEI. CDR3 DNA sequence: TGTGCCAGCAGTGGGGGAGGGCCCTTCACCGGGGAGCCGTTTTTT. This sequence encodes CASSGGGPFTGEPFF.